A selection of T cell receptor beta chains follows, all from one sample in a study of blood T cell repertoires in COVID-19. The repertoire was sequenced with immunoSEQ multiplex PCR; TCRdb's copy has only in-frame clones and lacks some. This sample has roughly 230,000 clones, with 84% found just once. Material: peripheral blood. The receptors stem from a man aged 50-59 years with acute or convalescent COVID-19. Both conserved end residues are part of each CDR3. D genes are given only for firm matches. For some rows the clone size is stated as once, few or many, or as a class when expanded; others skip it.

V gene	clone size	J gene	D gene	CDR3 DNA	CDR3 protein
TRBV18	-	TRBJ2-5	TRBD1	TGTGCCAGCTCACCAAAGTCAGGGGGCTTAGAGACCCAGTACTTC	CASSPKSGGLETQYF
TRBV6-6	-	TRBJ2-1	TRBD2	TGTGCCAGCAGTTCCCCACTAGCGGACAATGAGCAGTTCTTC	CASSSPLADNEQFF
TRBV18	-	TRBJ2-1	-	TGTGCCAGCTCAAAAACTAGCTCCTACAATGAGCAGTTCTTC	CASSKTSSYNEQFF
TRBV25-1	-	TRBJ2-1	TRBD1	TGTGCCAGCAGTGATGGCTGGACAGGGGGCAATAATGAGCAGTTCTTC	CASSDGWTGGNNEQFF
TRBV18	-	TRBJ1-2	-	TGTGCCAGCTCACAGGGGCAGGAAGGCTATGGCTACACCTTC	CASSQGQEGYGYTF
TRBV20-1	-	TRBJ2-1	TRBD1	TGCAGTGCTGGGACAGGCCTTGAGCAGTTCTTC	CSAGTGLEQFF
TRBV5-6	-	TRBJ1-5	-	TGTGCCAGCAGCCTATTCGGTGCCGCCGAACCCCAGCATTTT	CASSLFGAAEPQHF
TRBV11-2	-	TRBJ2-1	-	TGTGCCAGCAGCTTCAGAGCGGGCAATGAGCAGTTCTTC	CASSFRAGNEQFF
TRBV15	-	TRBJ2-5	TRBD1	TGTGCCACCAGCACCAGACAGGGGGTTGAGAGAGAGACCCAGTACTTC	CATSTRQGVERETQYF
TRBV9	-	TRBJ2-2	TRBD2	TGTGCCAGCAGCACCCGGGGGGGGCTGGACACCGGGGAGCTGTTTTTT	CASSTRGGLDTGELFF
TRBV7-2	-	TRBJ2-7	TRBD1	TGTGCCAGCAGCCCAGGGACAGGAGGCTACGAGCAGTACTTC	CASSPGTGGYEQYF
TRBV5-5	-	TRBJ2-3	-	TGTGCCAGCAGGGGCGGGGGCTTTCCAACCGGCACAGATACGCAGTATTTT	CASRGGGFPTGTDTQYF
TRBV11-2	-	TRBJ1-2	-	TGTGCCAGCAGCTTACGACACAGAGAAGGCTACACCTTC	CASSLRHREGYTF
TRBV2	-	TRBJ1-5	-	TGTGCCAGCCGGGACAACAATCAGCCCCAGCATTTT	CASRDNNQPQHF
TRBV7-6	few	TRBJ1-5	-	TGTGCCAGCAGCTGGGAGTTAAATCAGCCCCAGCATTTT	CASSWELNQPQHF
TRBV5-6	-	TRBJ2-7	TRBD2	TGTGCCAGCAGCTTGCCTAGCGGGAGTTCCTACGAGCAGTACTTC	CASSLPSGSSYEQYF
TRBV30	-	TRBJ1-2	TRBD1	TGTGCCTGGGGGAGACTGGACAGGGTAGGCTACACCTTC	CAWGRLDRVGYTF
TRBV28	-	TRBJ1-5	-	TGTACCAGCAGTTTGGTAGGTGGAGCTGGCAATCAGCCCCAGCATTTT	CTSSLVGGAGNQPQHF
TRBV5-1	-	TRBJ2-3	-	TGCGCCAGCAGCTTGGACAGGCCTAGCACAGATACGCAGTATTTT	CASSLDRPSTDTQYF
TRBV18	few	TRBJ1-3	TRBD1	TGTGCCAGCTCAGCGCAGGGGGTTTTCTCTGGAAACACCATATATTTT	CASSAQGVFSGNTIYF
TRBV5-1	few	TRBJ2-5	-	TGCGCCAGCAGCACCCACGAGTTCGTCGCCTATGGCCAAGAGACCCAGTACTTC	CASSTHEFVAYGQETQYF
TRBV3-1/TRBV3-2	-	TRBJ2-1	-	TGTGCCAGCAGCCAAGAAGTCGGGCAGGGGCTACTTTATCCCAATGAGCAGTTCTTC	CASSQEVGQGLLYPNEQFF
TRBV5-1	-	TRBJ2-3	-	TGCGCCAGCAGCTTGGACAAAATCACAGATACGCAGTATTTT	CASSLDKITDTQYF
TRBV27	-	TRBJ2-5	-	TGTGCCAGCAGTCCGTGGAGTCAGATCCAAGAGACCCAGTACTTC	CASSPWSQIQETQYF
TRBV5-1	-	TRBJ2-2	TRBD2	TGCGCCAGCAGCTTGGGGACTAGGTCCACCGGGGAGCTGTTTTTT	CASSLGTRSTGELFF
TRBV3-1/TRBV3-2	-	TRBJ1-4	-	TGTGCCAGCAGCCAGTTCACGGCAGGGTTCGAAAAACTGTTTTTT	CASSQFTAGFEKLFF
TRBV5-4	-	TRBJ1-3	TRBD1	TGTGCCAGCAGCTTGGCCCCACAGGGGTTTTCTTTAGGAAACACCATATATTTT	CASSLAPQGFSLGNTIYF
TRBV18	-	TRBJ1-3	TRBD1	TGTGCCAGCTCACAGCGGACAGGGACTGGAAACACCATATATTTT	CASSQRTGTGNTIYF
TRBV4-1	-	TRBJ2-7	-	TGCGCCAGCAGCCAGAAGGACTTTATCTCCGAGCAGTACTTC	CASSQKDFISEQYF
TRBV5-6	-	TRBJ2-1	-	TGTGCCAGCAGCTCCTGGAGTGGGAGGCGGTCCTACAATGAGCAGTTCTTC	CASSSWSGRRSYNEQFF
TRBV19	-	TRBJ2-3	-	TGTGCCAGTAGTATGGCTAGAGGGATAGATACGCAGTATTTT	CASSMARGIDTQYF
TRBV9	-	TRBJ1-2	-	TGTGCCAGCAGCGTAGTTGACAGCCTTGGCTACACCTTC	CASSVVDSLGYTF
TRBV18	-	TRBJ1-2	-	TGTGCCAGCTCACCACCGGCTTCTTATGGCTACACCTTC	CASSPPASYGYTF
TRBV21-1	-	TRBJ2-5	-	TGTGCCAGCAGCAAAGCTCAGCGGGGGGAGACCCAGTACTTC	CASSKAQRGETQYF
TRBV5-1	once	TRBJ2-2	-	TGCGCCAGCAGGGGGCAGGGCAGCACCGGGGAGCTGTTTTTT	CASRGQGSTGELFF
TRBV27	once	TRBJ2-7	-	TGTGCCAGCAGTCCTCCACCGGGATTCTCCTACGAGCAGTACTTC	CASSPPPGFSYEQYF
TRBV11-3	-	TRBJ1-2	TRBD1	TGTGCCAGCAGCCAGAGGGGGACAGGGAGCTATGGCTACACCTTC	CASSQRGTGSYGYTF
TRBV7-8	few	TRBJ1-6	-	TGTGCCAGCAGCTTCAGGGCCTCGAAAGGTTCACCCCTCCACTTT	CASSFRASKGSPLHF
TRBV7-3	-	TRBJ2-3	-	TGTGCCAGCAGCCTAGGGCGGGACAGCTACACAGATACGCAGTATTTT	CASSLGRDSYTDTQYF
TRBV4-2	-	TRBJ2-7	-	TGTGCCAGCAGCCAAGGGACAATCTCCTACGAGCAGTACTTC	CASSQGTISYEQYF